A selection of T cell receptor beta chains follows, all from one sample in a study of blood T cell repertoires in COVID-19. Clones were sequenced by immunoSEQ multiplex PCR, and TCRdb holds only the in-frame ones, with some missing. This sample has over 350,000 clones, with 80% to 90% found just once. Sequenced material: peripheral blood. These receptors all come from a woman aged 30 to 39 with acute or convalescent COVID-19. Each CDR3 is given with its conserved first and last residue. A D gene is named only where the DNA matches it firmly. Where a row states a size, it is once, few, many or the class of an expanded clone; other rows omit it.

D gene | J gene | V gene | clone size | CDR3 protein | CDR3 DNA
. | TRBJ1-4 | TRBV3-1/TRBV3-2 | . | CASRLGLNEKLFF | TGTGCCAGCAGACTGGGACTTAATGAAAAACTGTTTTTT
TRBD1 | TRBJ2-1 | TRBV29-1 | . | CSVKTGDYNEQFF | TGCAGCGTGAAGACAGGGGATTACAATGAGCAGTTCTTC
. | TRBJ2-1 | TRBV3-1/TRBV3-2 | . | CASSPESSYNEQFF | TGTGCCAGCAGCCCAGAGAGCTCCTACAATGAGCAGTTCTTC
TRBD2 | TRBJ2-7 | TRBV18 | . | CASSPARGGSYEQYF | TGTGCCAGCTCACCAGCGCGGGGGGGATCCTACGAGCAGTACTTC
TRBD2 | TRBJ2-1 | TRBV9 | . | CASSGGRLAGGRPYNEQFF | TGTGCCAGCAGCGGAGGTAGACTAGCGGGGGGCCGGCCCTACAATGAGCAGTTCTTC
. | TRBJ2-7 | TRBV29-1 | . | CSVGLPSYEQYF | TGCAGCGTGGGACTTCCCTCCTACGAGCAGTACTTC
. | TRBJ2-7 | TRBV24-1 | few | CATSDPSRREQYF | TGTGCCACCAGTGATCCCTCCAGGCGCGAGCAGTACTTC
. | TRBJ2-5 | TRBV11-2 | once | CASSPLAPQETQYF | TGTGCCAGCAGCCCATTAGCGCCCCAAGAGACCCAGTACTTC
TRBD1 | TRBJ1-2 | TRBV28 | . | CASSLWETGGAGGYTF | TGTGCCAGCAGTTTATGGGAAACAGGGGGCGCCGGTGGCTACACCTTC
. | TRBJ2-3 | TRBV13 | . | CASSKPPKAGELTDTQYF | TGTGCCAGCAGCAAACCCCCCAAGGCAGGGGAGCTCACAGATACGCAGTATTTT
TRBD1 | TRBJ1-1 | TRBV7-8 | . | CASSLEQGYTEAFF | TGTGCCAGCAGCTTAGAACAGGGGTATACTGAAGCTTTCTTT
TRBD1 | TRBJ1-2 | TRBV29-1 | . | CSVEFRDRENYGYTF | TGCAGCGTTGAGTTCAGGGACAGGGAGAACTATGGCTACACCTTC
TRBD1 | TRBJ1-6 | TRBV7-3 | . | CASSSGQGGSYNSPLHF | TGTGCCAGCAGCTCGGGACAGGGTGGCTCCTATAATTCACCCCTCCACTTT
TRBD1 | TRBJ1-1 | TRBV25-1 | few | CASSGTGFTEAFF | TGTGCCAGCAGTGGGACAGGATTTACCGAAGCTTTCTTT
TRBD1 | TRBJ1-2 | TRBV18 | . | CASSDRDSIYGYTF | TGTGCCAGCTCAGATAGGGACAGCATTTATGGCTACACCTTC
TRBD2 | TRBJ2-5 | TRBV5-1 | . | CASSSLAGPTQETQYF | TGCGCCAGCAGCTCCTTAGCGGGGCCCACTCAAGAGACCCAGTACTTC
TRBD2 | TRBJ2-1 | TRBV30 | . | CAWNLNAGGWNEQFF | TGTGCCTGGAATCTCAATGCGGGGGGGTGGAATGAGCAGTTCTTC
. | TRBJ2-2 | TRBV9 | . | CASSPKDRTTGELFF | TGTGCCAGCAGCCCAAAGGACAGAACCACCGGGGAGCTGTTTTTT
TRBD1 | TRBJ1-2 | TRBV18 | . | CASSPVGQGHLDTF | TGTGCCAGCTCTCCGGTGGGACAGGGGCATCTAGACACCTTC
TRBD2 | TRBJ2-3 | TRBV7-3 | . | CASSLKAGGSTDTQYF | TGTGCCAGCAGCCTAAAAGCGGGGGGCAGCACAGATACGCAGTATTTT
. | TRBJ1-1 | TRBV29-1 | . | CSALNTVNTEAFF | TGCAGCGCCCTGAATACAGTGAACACTGAAGCTTTCTTT
. | TRBJ1-4 | TRBV7-9 | . | CASSLDNGSEKLFF | TGTGCCAGCAGCTTAGATAACGGGTCTGAAAAACTGTTTTTT
TRBD1 | TRBJ1-1 | TRBV4-1 | . | CASSQETGAEAFF | TGCGCCAGCAGCCAGGAAACAGGGGCAGAAGCTTTCTTT
. | TRBJ1-1 | TRBV7-2 | . | CASSLQRKNTEAFF | TGTGCCAGCAGCTTACAGCGAAAGAACACTGAAGCTTTCTTT
TRBD1 | TRBJ2-4 | TRBV4-2 | . | CASSQYRGSGIQYF | TGTGCCAGCAGCCAATACAGGGGGTCCGGCATTCAGTACTTC
. | TRBJ1-1 | TRBV5-1 | few | CASKYNRFLDTEAFF | TGCGCCAGCAAATACAACAGATTTCTTGACACTGAAGCTTTCTTT
. | TRBJ2-1 | TRBV7-3 | . | CASSSYIAVSNEQFF | TGTGCCAGCAGCTCCTATATAGCGGTGTCCAATGAGCAGTTCTTC
TRBD2 | TRBJ2-3 | TRBV5-1 | . | CASNSGGSTDTQYF | TGCGCCAGCAATAGCGGGGGAAGCACAGATACGCAGTATTTT
. | TRBJ2-7 | TRBV7-3 | . | CASSLRGSYEQYF | TGTGCCAGCAGCTTACGGGGTTCCTACGAGCAGTACTTC
. | TRBJ2-7 | TRBV3-1/TRBV3-2 | once | CASSSQLGLGEQYF | TGTGCCAGCAGCTCTCAACTGGGACTCGGCGAGCAGTACTTC
TRBD2 | TRBJ2-3 | TRBV7-8 | . | CASSLVGTSRVDTQYF | TGTGCCAGCAGCTTAGTAGGGACTAGCCGGGTAGATACGCAGTATTTT
TRBD2 | TRBJ2-2 | TRBV27 | . | CASGLAGNTGELFF | TGTGCCAGTGGGCTAGCGGGGAACACCGGGGAGCTGTTTTTT
TRBD1 | TRBJ1-5 | TRBV24-1 | . | CATSDSRTGGLNQPQHF | TGTGCCACCAGTGATTCCCGCACAGGGGGACTCAATCAGCCCCAGCATTTT
TRBD2 | TRBJ2-1 | TRBV5-8 | . | CASSMGGAYNEQFF | TGTGCCAGCAGTATGGGGGGGGCCTACAATGAGCAGTTCTTC
. | TRBJ1-6 | TRBV27 | . | CASSLGQGYSPLHF | TGTGCCAGCAGTTTAGGGCAGGGGTACTCACCCCTCCACTTT
TRBD1 | TRBJ1-2 | TRBV11-3 | . | CASSLSGGYGYTF | TGTGCCAGCAGCTTATCAGGGGGCTATGGCTACACCTTC
. | TRBJ2-7 | TRBV27 | few | CASGQFVEQYF | TGTGCCAGTGGACAGTTTGTTGAGCAGTACTTC
. | TRBJ2-2 | TRBV9 | . | CASSPETVQTGELFF | TGTGCCAGCAGCCCGGAGACAGTACAAACCGGGGAGCTGTTTTTT
. | TRBJ1-5 | TRBV7-9 | . | CASSNISLNQPQHF | TGTGCCAGCAGCAATATAAGCCTCAATCAGCCCCAGCATTTT
. | TRBJ1-2 | TRBV5-6 | once | CASSLVVGTGSNYGYTF | TGTGCCAGCAGCTTGGTGGTTGGTACAGGGTCTAACTATGGCTACACCTTC
. | TRBJ1-2 | TRBV5-5 | . | CASSLYTSNYGYTF | TGTGCCAGCAGCTTGTACACCTCTAACTATGGCTACACCTTC
. | TRBJ1-3 | TRBV5-1 | . | CASSLELSRGNTIYF | TGCGCCAGCAGCTTGGAGCTTTCGCGGGGAAACACCATATATTTT
. | TRBJ2-1 | TRBV19 | . | CASSMGRWRGPNEQFF | TGTGCCAGTAGTATGGGTCGCTGGAGGGGCCCCAATGAGCAGTTCTTC
. | TRBJ1-1 | TRBV7-2 | . | CASSLQGNTEAFF | TGTGCCAGCAGCTTACAGGGGAACACTGAAGCTTTCTTT
. | TRBJ2-5 | TRBV5-1 | . | CASSAAIGGVGETQYF | TGCGCCAGCAGCGCCGCGATCGGAGGGGTAGGGGAGACCCAGTACTTC
. | TRBJ2-7 | TRBV30 | . | CAWSLREEEQYF | TGTGCCTGGAGTCTACGTGAGGAGGAGCAGTACTTC
. | TRBJ2-2 | TRBV5-6 | . | CASSLGASASGELFF | TGTGCCAGCAGCTTGGGCGCTAGCGCAAGCGGGGAGCTGTTTTTT
. | TRBJ2-5 | TRBV7-6 | . | CASSLARETQYF | TGTGCCAGCAGCTTAGCGCGGGAGACCCAGTACTTC
. | TRBJ2-5 | TRBV7-2 | . | CASSLALAEGTETQYF | TGTGCCAGCAGCTTAGCGCTAGCTGAGGGCACAGAGACCCAGTACTTC
TRBD2 | TRBJ2-1 | TRBV5-4 | . | CASSPEASGGPNEQFF | TGTGCCAGCAGCCCCGAGGCTAGCGGGGGGCCGAATGAGCAGTTCTTC
TRBD1 | TRBJ1-2 | TRBV4-3 | . | CASSLNQGANYTF | TGCGCCAGCAGCCTCAACCAGGGGGCTAACTACACCTTC
TRBD2 | TRBJ2-1 | TRBV11-1 | . | CASSLRSSGVYNEQFF | TGTGCCAGCAGCTTAAGGTCTAGCGGGGTCTACAATGAGCAGTTCTTC
. | TRBJ2-2 | TRBV5-4 | . | CARMGLTGELFF | TGTGCCAGAATGGGACTCACCGGGGAGCTGTTTTTT
. | TRBJ1-1 | TRBV5-8 | . | CASSLDVGGGTEAFF | TGTGCCAGCAGCTTGGATGTTGGGGGGGGGACTGAAGCTTTCTTT
TRBD2 | TRBJ2-4 | TRBV7-9 | . | CASSLVGSGGSKNIQYF | TGTGCCAGCAGCTTAGTTGGTAGCGGGGGGAGCAAAAACATTCAGTACTTC
. | TRBJ2-1 | TRBV19 | . | CASSMSAGEYNEQFF | TGTGCCAGTAGTATGTCAGCGGGCGAATACAATGAGCAGTTCTTC
. | TRBJ2-7 | TRBV15 | . | CATSRDRRIIGYEQYF | TGTGCCACCAGCAGAGATCGGCGGATTATCGGGTACGAGCAGTACTTC
TRBD2 | TRBJ2-2 | TRBV5-4 | . | CASSSGLAGGTGELFF | TGTGCCAGCAGCTCGGGACTAGCGGGGGGTACCGGGGAGCTGTTTTTT
. | TRBJ2-2 | TRBV5-1 | . | CASSVRTGNTGELFF | TGCGCCAGCAGCGTTCGGACTGGGAACACCGGGGAGCTGTTTTTT
TRBD1 | TRBJ1-6 | TRBV6-5 | . | CASSYRRQGANSPLHF | TGTGCCAGCAGTTACCGTCGACAGGGCGCGAATTCACCCCTCCACTTT